This TCR beta chain was recorded in a study of OX40 agonist ivuxolimab in advanced cancers. Turning to the study itself: Prior checkpoint blockade (anti-PD-1, anti-PD-L1 or anti-CTLA-4) was permitted; around 40% had it.

Only in-frame clones appear in the TCRdb table, and some are missing; sequencing was by immunoSEQ multiplex PCR. The repertoire holds 70,000 to 75,000 clones, with around 81% as singletons. Whole-study results and caveats: By week 6 at 0.1 to 3.0 mg/kg, blood CD4+ and CD8+ T cells had expanded clonally. Partial responders at 0.1-3.0 mg/kg showed near-lowest clonal expansion.

Turning to this clone: Its antigen is still unknown.

The CDR3 runs 15 residues. V shed 0 bases, J shed 2 bases, and the junction held 3 bases outside the gene matches. Looked up from germline, CDR1 is SGHKS and CDR2 is YYEKEE (reference sequence). This TCR was recovered from an adult with an advanced solid tumor such as melanoma, head and neck, liver or kidney cancer. Sequencing used CD4+ or CD8+ T cells sorted from blood, obtained in a trial of the OX40 agonist ivuxolimab. V usage is TRBV5-5 and J usage is TRBJ2-7, with TRBD1 matching 9 bases. CDR3: CASSLGQGVPYEQYV. DNA of the CDR3: TGTGCCAGCAGCTTGGGACAGGGGGTCCCCTACGAGCAGTACGTC.